The 14 T cell receptor beta chains below come from one sample, sequenced in a study of regulatory T cells in long-lasting Graves disease (dated by TCRdb to the early 2020s). The time point label here, explained by the study, means: persistent/refractory GD, antithyroid drugs over 5 years with positive TRAb. For both TCR sequencing and RNA sequencing, RNA was extracted from PBMCs in TRIzol. Receptor amplification or capture employed multiplex PCR. The data were produced on an Illumina HiSeq 4000. iRepertoire HTBI primers and Arm-PCR amplification of CDR3 regions were used to construct TCR beta libraries. The public reads were run again by TCRdb, first through fastp at Q25 and then through MiXCR, and only productive beta chains were kept. Every CDR3 protein is listed once, alongside the most common genes and DNA of its rows. Present in this sample are 650,000 to 700,000 distinct CDR3 sequences, 25% to 30% of which were seen just once. The ten biggest clones cover about two fifths of the sample.

The specimen was peripheral blood mononuclear cells (PBMCs), collected when the disease was refractory, from a patient treated with antithyroid drugs. These TCRs come from a female donor with Graves disease.

The chain uses TRBV11-2 and TRBJ2-1; 7 bases match TRBD2. The CDR3 runs to 15 residues. Losses at the gene ends were 4 bases for V and 10 bases for J; bases not matched to a gene: 13. Per the germline V gene, CDR1 is SGHAT and CDR2 is FQNNGV. CDR3 DNA: TGTGCCAGCAGCTGGAGTGTTGGCGGGAGCAGAGAGCAGTTCTTC. It encodes CASSWSVGGSREQFF.

The chain uses TRBV20-1 and TRBJ2-7, with 8 bases aligning to TRBD1. The J segment lost 5 bases and the V segment lost 0 bases, leaving 6 bases of the junction unmatched. From germline, CDR1 is DFQATT and CDR2 SNEGSKA (reference sequence). The CDR3 has 14 amino acids. This CDR3 reads CSARDRSGGHEQYF. The DNA of the CDR3 is TGCAGTGCTAGAGATCGCTCAGGGGGCCACGAGCAGTACTTC.

This clonotype has only a few counts. The rearrangement joins TRBV30 to TRBJ1-1; D remains unclear. V lost 0 bases to trimming and J lost 6 bases, with 11 bases between them. Germline CDR1 is GTSNPN and CDR2 is SVGIG (reference sequence). The CDR3 is made up of 13 amino acids. CDR3 in DNA: TGTGCCTGGAGTGTTGACGCGGGTTCTGAAGCTTTCTTT. Protein: CAWSVDAGSEAFF.

This clonotype was seen more than once but under ten times. The chain has TRBV19 and TRBJ1-2; TRBD1 aligns across 7 bases. The CDR3 loop spans 13 amino acids. The J segment lost 4 bases and the V segment lost 5 bases, leaving 4 bases of the junction unmatched. The germline CDR1 and CDR2 sequences are LNHDA and SQIVND (reference sequence). This CDR3 is CASSSPGGYGYTF. In nucleotides, the CDR3 is TGTGCCAGTAGTTCTCCAGGGGGCTATGGCTACACCTTC. Variable domain in full (rest from reference TRBV19 and TRBJ1-2): DGGITQSPKYLFRKEGQNVTLSCEQNLNHDAMYWYRQDPGQGLRLIYYSQIVNDFQKGDIAEGYSVSREKKESFPLTVTSAQKNPTAFYLCASSSPGGYGYTFGSGTRLTVV.

This clonotype has more than one count but fewer than ten. The V call is TRBV11-2, the J call TRBJ1-1, with a possible D match to TRBD1 (6 bases). V shed 3 bases and J shed 5 bases, with 13 bases lying between them. The CDR3 is 14 amino acids. Germline CDR1 SGHAT, CDR2 FQNNGV. CDR3 in DNA: TGTGCCAGCAGCTTTACGACAGGTATGACTGAAGCTTTCTTT. The encoded protein is CASSFTTGMTEAFF.

This clonotype was observed many times. The rearrangement joins TRBV12-3 or TRBV12-4 to TRBJ2-1; no definite D call. CDR3 length: 15 amino acids. The V end was cut by 6 bases, the J end by 0 bases, with 12 bases between. The CDR3 is CASREARSSYNEQFF. The CDR3 DNA sequence: TGTGCCAGCAGGGAAGCACGAAGCTCCTACAATGAGCAGTTCTTC.

The rearrangement uses TRBV19 and TRBJ1-5; D remains unclear. Germline-derived CDR1 and CDR2 are LNHDA and SQIVND (reference sequence). V was trimmed by 6 bases and J by 5 bases, leaving 20 bases between them. This CDR3 has 16 amino acids. This chain's CDR3 is CASRKTAYQADQPQHF. As DNA, the CDR3 is TGTGCCAGTAGGAAGACTGCCTACCAGGCGGATCAGCCCCAGCATTTT.

The genes are TRBV4-1 and TRBJ2-7; 9 bases align to TRBD1. V was clipped by 5 bases and J by 3 bases; unmatched bases: 8. Germline V gene lookup returns CDR1 MGHRA and CDR2 YSYEKL. This CDR3 region has 15 residues. CDR3 sequence: CASSSPGQGFYEQYF. In DNA form, the CDR3 reads TGCGCCAGCAGCTCTCCGGGACAGGGCTTCTACGAGCAGTACTTC.

J is TRBJ2-5 and V is TRBV5-1; perhaps D is TRBD1 or TRBD2 (7 bases each). CDR3 length: 15 residues. The V and J ends lost 1 base and 1 base respectively, with 11 bases between them. Per the germline V gene, CDR1 is SGHRS and CDR2 is YFSETQ. In DNA form, the CDR3 reads TGCGCCAGCAGCTTGTCAGGGGGGGTCCAAGAGACCCAGTACTTC. It codes for CASSLSGGVQETQYF.

The chain has TRBV20-1 and TRBJ1-1, with D maybe TRBD1 (6 bases). The CDR3 runs to 15 residues. Trimming cost V 1 base and J 1 base, with 13 bases left between them. CDR1 is DFQATT, CDR2 SNEGSKA, per germline (reference sequence). CDR3 in DNA: TGCAGTGCTAGAGTTGGGGGCGGGCAGAACACTGAAGCTTTCTTT. As protein: CSARVGGGQNTEAFF.

This clonotype has ten or more counts. The rearrangement links TRBV27 to TRBJ2-7; 8 nucleotides line up with TRBD1. Per germline, CDR1 MNHEY and CDR2 SMNVEV (reference sequence). The CDR3 totals 14 residues. V was clipped by 4 bases and J by 5 bases; unmatched bases: 7. DNA of the CDR3: TGTGCCAGCAGTTCCACAGGGGGGTCACACGAGCAGTACTTC. As protein: CASSSTGGSHEQYF.

This clonotype occurred a few times. The V and J genes are TRBV3-1 and TRBJ1-1; possible D gene TRBD1, 6 bases. With 4 bases removed from V and 4 bases from J, the gap between germline ends came to 13 bases. Germline values: CDR1 LGHDT, CDR2 YNNKEL (reference sequence). The CDR3 is 14 residues long. The CDR3 sequence: CASSRNTGTTEAFF. The CDR3 region has the DNA TGTGCCAGCAGCCGAAATACAGGGACCACTGAAGCTTTCTTT.

This clonotype was detected a few times. The chain employs TRBV29-1 and TRBJ1-5; a possible D gene is TRBD1 (6 bases). CDR1 is SQVTM, CDR2 ANQGSEA, per germline. The CDR3 sequence is 13 residues long. Trimming removed 5 bases from V and 7 bases from J, with 15 bases in between. CDR3 protein: CSVKQGWEQPQHF. DNA of the CDR3: TGCAGCGTTAAACAGGGCTGGGAGCAGCCCCAGCATTTT.

A few counts support this clonotype. The DNA is left out, because the CDR3 cannot be placed on it with certainty; the CDR3 is given as TCRdb lists it. The CDR3 protein is CSVGEGTLGYTF. The rearrangement joins TRBV29-1 to TRBJ1-2. The CDR3 comprises 12 residues, both ends counted. Germline-derived CDR1 and CDR2 are SQVTM and ANQGSEA.